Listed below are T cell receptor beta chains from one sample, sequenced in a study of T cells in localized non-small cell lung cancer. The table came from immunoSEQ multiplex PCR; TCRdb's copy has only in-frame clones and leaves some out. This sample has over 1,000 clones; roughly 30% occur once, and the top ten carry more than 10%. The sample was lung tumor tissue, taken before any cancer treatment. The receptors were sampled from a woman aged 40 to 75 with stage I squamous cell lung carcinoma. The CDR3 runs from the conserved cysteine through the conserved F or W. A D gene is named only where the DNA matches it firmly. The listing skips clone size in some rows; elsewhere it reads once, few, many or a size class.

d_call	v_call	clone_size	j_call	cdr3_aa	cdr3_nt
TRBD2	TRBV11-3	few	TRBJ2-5	CASGLAGSSQETQYF	TGTGCCAGCGGTCTAGCGGGGTCCTCCCAAGAGACCCAGTACTTC
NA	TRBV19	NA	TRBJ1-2	CASSMGWWISGYTF	TGTGCCAGTAGCATGGGATGGTGGATTTCTGGCTACACCTTC
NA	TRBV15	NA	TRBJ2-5	CATMSGTQGGEETQYF	TGTGCCACCATGTCCGGGACTCAGGGGGGGGAAGAGACCCAGTACTTC
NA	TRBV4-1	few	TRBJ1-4	CASSQVLLGTRNEKLFF	TGCGCCAGCAGCCAAGTCCTCCTCGGAACACGTAATGAAAAACTGTTTTTT
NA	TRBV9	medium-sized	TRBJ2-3	CASSAPGGYSTDTQYF	TGTGCCAGCAGCGCCCCTGGGGGGTATAGCACAGATACGCAGTATTTT
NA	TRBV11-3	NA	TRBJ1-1	CASSPQVMNTEAFF	TGTGCCAGCAGCCCACAGGTGATGAACACTGAAGCTTTCTTT
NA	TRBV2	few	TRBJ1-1	CASSEVGQGDTEAFF	TGTGCCAGCAGTGAGGTGGGGCAGGGAGACACTGAAGCTTTCTTT
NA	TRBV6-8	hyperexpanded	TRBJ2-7	CASSDLSHEQYF	TGTGCCAGCAGTGACCTCTCCCACGAGCAGTACTTC
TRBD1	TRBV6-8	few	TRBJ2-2	CASTQRTGGESGELFF	TGTGCCAGCACCCAACGGACAGGGGGAGAGTCCGGGGAGCTGTTTTTT
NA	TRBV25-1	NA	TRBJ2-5	CVSSEFDGQETQYF	TGTGTCAGCAGTGAATTCGACGGCCAAGAGACCCAGTACTTC
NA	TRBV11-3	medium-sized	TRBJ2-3	CASSPGVYTDTQYF	TGTGCCAGCAGCCCCGGTGTCTACACAGATACGCAGTATTTT
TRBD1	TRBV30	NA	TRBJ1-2	CAWRQGAGGYTF	TGTGCCTGGCGACAGGGGGCGGGTGGCTACACCTTC
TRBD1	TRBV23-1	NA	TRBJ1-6	CASSRDRGYSPLHF	TGCGCCAGCAGCCGGGACAGGGGATATTCACCCCTCCACTTT
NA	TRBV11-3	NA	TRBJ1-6	CASSLGSFGSPLHF	TGTGCCAGCAGCTTAGGGAGTTTTGGTTCACCCCTCCATTTT
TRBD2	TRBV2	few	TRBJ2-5	CASSAGGKQETQYF	TGTGCCAGTTCCGCGGGAGGGAAGCAAGAGACCCAGTACTTC
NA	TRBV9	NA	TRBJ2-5	CASSAPRGETQYF	TGTGCCAGCAGTGCTCCCAGGGGTGAGACCCAGTACTTC
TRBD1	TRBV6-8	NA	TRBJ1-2	CASSFAGTGVPWQYGYTF	TGTGCCAGCAGTTTTGCCGGGACAGGGGTACCCTGGCAATATGGCTACACTTTC
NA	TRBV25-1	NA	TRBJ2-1	CASSDTGPLSYNEQFF	TGTGCCAGCAGTGATACAGGGCCCCTCTCCTACAATGAGCAGTTCTTC
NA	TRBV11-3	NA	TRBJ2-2	CASSLVGSTGELFF	TGTGCCAGCAGCTTAGTGGGCTCGACCGGGGAGCTGTTTTTT
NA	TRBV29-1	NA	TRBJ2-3	CSVDFGAADTQYF	TGCAGCGTTGACTTCGGGGCCGCAGATACGCAGTATTTT
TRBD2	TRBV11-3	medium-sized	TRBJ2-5	CASTHLAGSQETQYF	TGTGCCAGCACCCACCTAGCGGGGAGCCAAGAGACCCAGTACTTC
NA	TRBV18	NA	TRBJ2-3	CASSPPLNTQYF	TGTGCCAGCTCACCACCTCTAAATACGCAGTATTTT
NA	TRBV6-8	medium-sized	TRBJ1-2	CASSYGGIGYTF	TGTGCCAGCAGTTACGGGGGGATTGGCTACACCTTC
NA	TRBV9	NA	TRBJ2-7	CASSQDSGTYEQYF	TGTGCCAGCAGCCAGGACTCGGGAACCTACGAGCAGTACTTC
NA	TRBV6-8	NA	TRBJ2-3	CASSAPGGRDTQYF	TGTGCCAGCAGTGCACCCGGGGGTAGGGATACGCAGTATTTT
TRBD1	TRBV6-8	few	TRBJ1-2	CASSFGTGRGGYTF	TGTGCCAGCAGTTTTGGGACAGGGAGAGGGGGCTACACCTTC
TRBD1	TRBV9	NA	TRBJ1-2	CASSTSGTGGAYGYTF	TGTGCCAGCAGCACCTCCGGGACAGGGGGCGCTTATGGCTACACCTTC
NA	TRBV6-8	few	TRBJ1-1	CASSYSKSAAFF	TGTGCCAGCAGTTACTCTAAGAGCGCAGCTTTCTTT
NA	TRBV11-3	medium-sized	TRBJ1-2	CASSQLRGNYGYTF	TGTGCCAGCAGCCAACTGCGGGGTAACTATGGCTACACCTTC
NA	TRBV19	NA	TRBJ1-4	CASSITRGGNEKLFF	TGTGCCAGTAGTATCACCAGGGGTGGAAATGAAAAACTGTTTTTT
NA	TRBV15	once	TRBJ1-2	CATSRDRVDYGYTF	TGTGCCACCAGCAGAGATCGGGTAGACTATGGCTACACCTTC
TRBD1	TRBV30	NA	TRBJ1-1	CAWSTGQGSNTEAFF	TGTGCCTGGAGTACCGGACAGGGATCGAACACTGAAGCTTTCTTT
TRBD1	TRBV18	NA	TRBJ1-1	CASSGQENTEAFF	TGTGCCAGCTCGGGACAGGAGAACACTGAAGCTTTCTTT
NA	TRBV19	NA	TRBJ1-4	CATGGGSPNEKLFF	TGTGCCACCGGAGGGGGGTCCCCTAATGAAAAACTGTTTTTT
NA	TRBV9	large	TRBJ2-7	CASSEGTHPYEQYF	TGTGCCAGCAGCGAGGGGACACATCCCTACGAGCAGTACTTC
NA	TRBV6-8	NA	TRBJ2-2	CASQGGRTGELFF	TGTGCCAGTCAGGGAGGTCGAACCGGGGAGCTGTTTTTT
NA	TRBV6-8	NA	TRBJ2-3	CASLGLYGTDTQYF	TGTGCCAGCCTAGGACTGTACGGCACAGATACGCAGTATTTT
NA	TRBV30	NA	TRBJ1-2	CAWSQGVRGYTF	TGTGCCTGGAGTCAGGGTGTGAGGGGCTACACCTTC
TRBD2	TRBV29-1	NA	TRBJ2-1	CSLGWLAGGSSYNEQFF	TGCAGCCTGGGATGGCTAGCGGGGGGAAGCTCCTACAATGAGCAGTTCTTC
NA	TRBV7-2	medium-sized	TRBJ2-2	CASSPLSGGELFF	TGTGCCAGCAGCCCTCTCTCCGGCGGGGAGCTGTTTTTT
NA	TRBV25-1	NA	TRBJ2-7	CANMRWELEQYF	TGTGCCAATATGAGGTGGGAACTCGAGCAGTACTTC
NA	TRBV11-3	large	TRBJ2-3	CASSLEEGVGDTQYF	TGTGCCAGCAGCTTAGAGGAGGGCGTAGGAGATACGCAGTATTTT
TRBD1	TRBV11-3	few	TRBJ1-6	CASSRQGSGNSPLHF	TGTGCCAGCAGCCGACAGGGATCGGGGAATTCACCCCTCCACTTT
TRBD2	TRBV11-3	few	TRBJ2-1	CASSSERGYYNEQFF	TGTGCCAGCAGCTCCGAGCGGGGTTACTACAATGAGCAGTTCTTC
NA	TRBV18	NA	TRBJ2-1	CASSPRAGQIYNEQFF	TGTGCCAGCTCACCAAGGGCGGGACAAATTTACAATGAGCAGTTCTTC